One and the same sample provided the 27 T cell receptor beta chains below, sequenced in a study of vaccination and CD4 T cells after COVID-19. Indicated time point: late sampling 161 to 241 days after vaccination in a few convalescent patients. Treatment denoted: approximately 9-day PBMC culture with coronavirus spike peptide pools or control peptides (ViraFEST assay). Antigens of these TCRs are unknown. Sequencing of the DNA from cultured CD4+ T cells was carried out with the Oncomine TCR Beta short-read assay. Using its own MiXCR run on the PCR reads, TCRdb lists one record per CDR3 protein. This sample has 20,000 to 30,000 distinct CDR3 sequences, with 42% found just once. Material: CD4+ T cells from blood, cultured in vitro, obtained about 7 months after SARS-CoV-2 vaccination. The receptors shown here come from a human donor who had recovered from COVID-19.

The chain employs TRBV29-1 and TRBJ1-1; 10 nucleotides line up with TRBD1. From germline, CDR1 is SQVTM and CDR2 ANQGSEA. After removal of 1 base from V and 7 bases from J, the junction contained 6 bases not matched to a gene. The CDR3 extends over 14 amino acids. This chain's CDR3 is CSVEVLTGGIEAFF. The CDR3, as DNA: TGCAGCGTTGAAGTGCTGACAGGGGGCATTGAAGCTTTCTTT. Variable domain in full (rest from reference TRBV29-1 and TRBJ1-1): SAVISQKPSRDICQRGTSLTIQCQVDSQVTMMFWYRQQPGQSLTLIATANQGSEATYESGFVIDKFPISRPNLTFSTLTVSNMSPEDSSIYLCSVEVLTGGIEAFFGQGTRLTVV.

This chain joins TRBV4-1 and TRBJ2-6, with TRBD1 matching over 8 bases. Per the germline V gene, CDR1 is MGHRA and CDR2 is YSYEKL. Losses at the gene ends were 6 bases for V and 0 bases for J; bases not matched to a gene: 4. The CDR3 loop spans 16 amino acids. The CDR3 sequence: CASRDRVASGANVLTF. The CDR3 coding sequence is TGCGCCAGCAGGGACAGGGTCGCCTCTGGGGCCAACGTCCTGACTTTC.

This clonotype came up a few times. The genes are TRBV7-9 and TRBJ2-3; D possibly corresponds to TRBD2 (6 bases). Trimming cost V 1 base and J 3 bases, with 11 bases left between them. This CDR3 has 15 amino acids. Germline V gene sequence: CDR1 SEHNR, CDR2 FQNEAQ (reference sequence). CDR3 DNA: TGTGCCAGCAGCTTAGTTCTAGCGATGACAGATACGCAGTATTTT. Protein product: CASSLVLAMTDTQYF.

This clonotype was detected a few times. The V gene is TRBV24-1, the J gene TRBJ1-5, with D hard to call. Germline CDR1 reads KGHDR; CDR2 reads SFDVKD. Trimming left V 5 bases short and J 5 bases short, with 15 bases between. This CDR3 comprises 15 residues. The CDR3 sequence: CATSGNGHNYQPQHF. CDR3 sequence (DNA): TGTGCCACCAGTGGCAACGGGCACAATTATCAGCCCCAGCATTTT.

The chain links TRBV18 to TRBJ2-3, with 9 bases that match TRBD2. The CDR3 runs to 15 residues. V lost 1 base to trimming and J lost 4 bases; unmatched junction nucleotides: 3. Germline V CDR1 and CDR2: KGHSH, LQKENI. The CDR3 reads CASSPQSGRSDTQYF. CDR3 DNA sequence: TGTGCCAGCTCACCACAGAGCGGGAGGTCAGATACGCAGTATTTT.

The rearrangement joins TRBV20-1 to TRBJ1-2, with a weak D call TRBD1 (6 bases). Trimming removed 3 bases from V and 1 base from J, with 9 bases in between. The CDR3 extends over 13 amino acids. The germline V gene encodes CDR1 DFQATT and CDR2 SNEGSKA (reference sequence). CDR3 DNA sequence: TGCAGTGCTAGTGAGGACAGTAACTATGGCTACACCTTC. It specifies CSASEDSNYGYTF.

The chain recombines TRBV6-2 or TRBV6-3 with TRBJ1-5; a weak D match, TRBD1 (5 bases). The CDR3 has 16 residues. Trimming stripped 3 bases from V and 0 bases from J, with 12 bases between. CDR1 is MNHEY and CDR2 is SVGEGT in the germline V gene. As DNA, the CDR3 is TGTGCCAGCAGTTATAACAGGCGAATTAGCAATCAGCCCCAGCATTTT. This codes for CASSYNRRISNQPQHF.

DNA for the CDR3: TGTGCCAGCAGCTTAATCCCCGACTCCGCCTACAATGAGCAGTTCTTC. Translation gives CASSLIPDSAYNEQFF. This chain links TRBV7-3 with TRBJ2-1; no reliable D call. Trimming took off 1 base at V and 2 bases at J, with 12 bases between the two ends. The CDR3 totals 16 residues. CDR1 and CDR2 (germline): SGHTA, FQGTGA.

The chain recombines TRBV28 with TRBJ2-1, with a possible D match to TRBD2 (6 bases). Trimming pared 6 bases from V and 7 bases from J, leaving 13 bases between. Per the germline V gene, CDR1 is MDHEN and CDR2 is SYDVKM. The CDR3 contains 13 residues. The CDR3 sequence is CASSGGAENEQFF. The CDR3 DNA reads as TGTGCCAGCAGCGGCGGGGCGGAAAATGAGCAGTTCTTC.

V and J are TRBV28 and TRBJ1-2; D not resolved. CDR3 length: 12 residues. The germline V gene has CDR1 MDHEN and CDR2 SYDVKM. Trimming removed 3 bases at V and 4 bases at J, with 6 bases between. The CDR3 DNA reads as TGTGCCAGCAGTTTTAAGGGCTATGGCTACACCTTC. It encodes CASSFKGYGYTF.

The chain couples TRBV11-1 to TRBJ2-2, with no clear D. CDR3 length: 14 amino acids. Per germline, CDR1 SGHAT and CDR2 FQDESV (reference sequence). Trimming removed 3 bases from V and 1 base from J, with 6 bases in between. In DNA form, the CDR3 reads TGTGCCAGCAGCTTTGGCGGGAACACCGGGGAGCTGTTTTTT. Translating it yields CASSFGGNTGELFF.

The genes are TRBV28 and TRBJ2-7, with D unresolved. V was clipped by 2 bases and J by 5 bases, with 7 bases between them. This CDR3 is 12 amino acids long. The germline gives CDR1 MDHEN, CDR2 SYDVKM. The chain's CDR3 is CASSLLRDEQYF. The CDR3 region has the DNA TGTGCCAGCAGTTTACTCCGGGACGAGCAGTACTTC.

The rearrangement uses TRBV20-1 and TRBJ2-7, with TRBD2 identical over 7 bases. J was trimmed by 5 bases and V by 3 bases; bases with no gene match: 7. CDR3 length: 13 amino acids. Germline CDR1 is DFQATT and CDR2 is SNEGSKA (reference sequence). CDR3 in amino acids: CSARGGAGNEQYF. The CDR3 DNA sequence: TGCAGTGCTAGGGGGGGAGCGGGGAACGAGCAGTACTTC.

CDR3 sequence: CASSQDTRQTQYF. Written as DNA, the CDR3 is TGCGCCAGCAGCCAAGACACTAGGCAGACCCAGTACTTC. The rearrangement links TRBV4-1 to TRBJ2-5; tentatively, D is TRBD2 (5 bases). V was pared by 0 bases and J by 6 bases, with 8 bases between. In germline, CDR1 is MGHRA, CDR2 YSYEKL. The CDR3 extends over 13 amino acids.

The J gene is TRBJ1-1, the V gene TRBV6-5; D perhaps matches TRBD1 (6 bases). This CDR3 region has 14 residues. CDR1 is MNHEY and CDR2 is SVGAGI in the germline V gene. Trimming stripped 4 bases from V and 3 bases from J, with 12 bases between. The CDR3 DNA reads TGTGCCAGCAGTTTCACAGGGCCGTACACTGAAGCTTTCTTT. It is translated as CASSFTGPYTEAFF.

The chain recombines TRBV20-1 with TRBJ2-1; TRBD2 matches 11 bases. This CDR3 spans 14 amino acids. Germline V gene lookup returns CDR1 DFQATT and CDR2 SNEGSKA (reference sequence). V was pared by 5 bases and J by 4 bases, with 4 bases of the junction left unmatched. The CDR3 DNA reads TGCAGTGCTGGTAGCGGGAGGGTTTACAATGAGCAGTTCTTC. It codes for CSAGSGRVYNEQFF.

The rearrangement links TRBV19 to TRBJ2-6; D call uncertain. Germline loops: CDR1 LNHDA, CDR2 SQIVND (reference sequence). Between the trimmed V and J ends, which lost 0 bases and 2 bases, there was a span of 11 bases. The CDR3 totals 17 residues. The CDR3 nucleotides are TGTGCCAGTAGTATAGACATCAGGACCGCTGGGGCCAACGTCCTGACTTTC. Protein product: CASSIDIRTAGANVLTF.

The chain combines TRBV5-1 with TRBJ2-7; D is uncertain. Germline V gives CDR1 SGHRS, CDR2 YFSETQ. Trimming cost V 3 bases and J 2 bases, with 9 bases left between them. This CDR3 comprises 13 residues. CDR3 sequence reads: CASSSGVAYEQYF. The CDR3 bases are TGCGCCAGCAGCTCGGGCGTTGCCTACGAGCAGTACTTC.

The rearrangement joins TRBV27 to TRBJ1-5; 8 bases fit TRBD1. Germline values: CDR1 MNHEY, CDR2 SMNVEV (reference sequence). V dropped 5 bases and J dropped 2; count of bases not matched to a gene: 8. The CDR3 spans 16 residues. For the CDR3, the DNA is TGTGCCAGCAGTCCGATAGACAGGGGAGGCAATCAGCCCCAGCATTTT. This codes for CASSPIDRGGNQPQHF.

The chain joins TRBV20-1 to TRBJ2-5; D might be TRBD1 (5 bases). CDR3 length equals 12 residues. The V gene's germline CDR1 is DFQATT and CDR2 SNEGSKA (reference sequence). The V end was cut by 7 bases, the J end by 5 bases, with 14 bases between. DNA of the CDR3: TGCAGTGGGAAGACAGTGGATGAGACCCAGTACTTC. This gives the protein CSGKTVDETQYF.

The chain links TRBV20-1 to TRBJ2-7; D possibly corresponds to TRBD1 (6 bases). Germline values: CDR1 DFQATT, CDR2 SNEGSKA (reference sequence). The V gene lost 6 bases and the J gene lost 1 base, with 16 bases spanning the gap. CDR3 length: 14 residues. DNA of the CDR3: TGCAGTGCACAACAACAGGGTTGGTCCTACGAGCAGTACTTC. It is translated as CSAQQQGWSYEQYF.

The V and J genes are TRBV28 and TRBJ1-5; D is possibly TRBD1 (6 bases). This CDR3 is 15 amino acids long. With 6 bases removed from V and 7 bases from J, the gap between germline ends came to 19 bases. Germline CDR1 and CDR2: MDHEN and SYDVKM. The CDR3 is CASRPQRGIWQPQHF. In nucleotides, the CDR3 is TGTGCCAGCAGACCCCAGAGGGGGATCTGGCAGCCCCAGCATTTT.

The V gene is TRBV28, the J gene TRBJ2-1; D not resolved. Trimming stripped 6 bases from V and 8 bases from J, with 14 bases between. The CDR3 spans 13 residues. Germline V lookup: CDR1 MDHEN, CDR2 SYDVKM. CDR3: CASSRLGVYEQFF. CDR3 nucleotides: TGTGCCAGCAGCCGTTTAGGAGTATATGAGCAGTTCTTC.

This clonotype was counted only a few times. The chain combines TRBV25-1 with TRBJ2-2; 9 nucleotides agree with TRBD2. After removal of 4 bases from V and 3 bases from J, the junction contained 0 bases not matched to a gene. The CDR3 is 14 residues long. Germline V gene data show CDR1 as MGHDK and CDR2 as SYGVNS. The CDR3 loop is CASSGTSDTGELFF. CDR3 DNA: TGTGCCAGCAGTGGGACTAGCGACACCGGGGAGCTGTTTTTT.

V is TRBV4-1 and J is TRBJ2-1; D unclear. The CDR3 has 14 amino acids. Trimming left V 0 bases short and J 2 bases short, with 5 bases between. From germline, CDR1 is MGHRA and CDR2 YSYEKL. This CDR3 reads CASSQDRAYNEQFF. CDR3 in DNA: TGCGCCAGCAGCCAAGATCGGGCCTACAATGAGCAGTTCTTC.

This clonotype was picked up a small number of times. The gene calls are TRBV27 and TRBJ1-6; D not certain. In germline, CDR1 is MNHEY, CDR2 SMNVEV (reference sequence). CDR3 length: 14 amino acids. V gave up 6 bases and J gave up 6 bases, with 12 bases separating them. For the CDR3, the DNA is TGTGCCAGCAGCCCGGAGGCCCTTAATTCACCCCTCCACTTT. It is translated as CASSPEALNSPLHF.

V usage is TRBV7-3 and J usage is TRBJ2-5; TRBD1 matches at 7 bases. Trimming took 5 bases from V and 5 from J; bases not matched to a gene: 5. The CDR3 totals 13 residues. The germline gives CDR1 SGHTA, CDR2 FQGTGA. CDR3 sequence (DNA): TGTGCCAGCAGCCTCGACAGGGCGGAGACCCAGTACTTC. Translated: CASSLDRAETQYF.